A selection of T cell receptor beta chains follows, all from one sample in a study of CD8 T cells in ankylosing spondylitis. TCRdb reprocessed the 5' RACE reads via MiXCR and lists one record per CDR3 protein. This table holds roughly 100,000 distinct CDR3 sequences, more than 20% found once. Sequencing was performed on synovial fluid, either unsorted or a sorted T cell fraction (not recorded which). The source of these receptors is a male donor with ankylosing spondylitis. CDR3s include the opening cysteine and the closing phenylalanine or tryptophan. A D gene is named only where the DNA matches it firmly. Expanded clones get a size class; other rows say once, few or many, or leave the size out.

J,size,D,V,CDR3,DNA
TRBJ2-7,few,NA,TRBV3-1,CASSKTSSYEQYF,TGTGCCAGCAGCAAGACCTCTTCCTACGAGCAGTACTTC
TRBJ2-1,few,NA,TRBV7-9,CASSESGLKEREQFF,TGTGCCAGCAGCGAGTCGGGACTCAAAGAGAGGGAGCAGTTCTTC
TRBJ1-2,NA,NA,TRBV11-3,CASSPIAGSPYGYTF,TGTGCCAGCAGCCCCATTGCGGGGAGTCCCTATGGCTACACCTTC
TRBJ2-1,few,NA,TRBV15,CATSRADSSYNEQFF,TGTGCCACCAGCAGAGCGGACTCATCTTACAATGAGCAGTTCTTC
TRBJ2-2,few,NA,TRBV20-1,CSARERTHGELFF,TGCAGTGCTAGAGAGAGGACGCACGGGGAGCTGTTTTTT
TRBJ2-7,NA,NA,TRBV20-1,CSAYLITGHFYEQYF,TGCAGTGCCTACCTAATTACGGGACACTTCTACGAGCAGTACTTC
TRBJ2-7,NA,NA,TRBV14,CASSQTTLSYEQYF,TGTGCCAGCAGCCAAACTACCCTCTCCTACGAGCAGTACTTC
TRBJ2-5,few,TRBD2,TRBV18,CASSPGSGTSGQETQYF,TGTGCCAGCTCACCAGGTTCCGGGACTAGCGGACAAGAGACCCAGTACTTC
TRBJ2-1,many,TRBD2,TRBV24-1,CATSESSGYNEQFF,TGTGCCACCAGTGAGTCTAGCGGCTACAATGAGCAGTTCTTC
TRBJ1-1,NA,NA,TRBV7-9,CASSPQTENTEAFF,TGTGCCAGCAGCCCACAGACAGAGAACACTGAAGCTTTCTTT
TRBJ2-2,few,TRBD2,TRBV2,CATTGGPTGELFF,TGTGCCACCACGGGGGGGCCTACCGGGGAGCTGTTTTTT
TRBJ2-7,NA,TRBD2,TRBV11-2,CASSLDGASGIYYEQYF,TGTGCCAGCAGCTTAGATGGAGCTAGCGGGATCTACTACGAGCAGTACTTC
TRBJ2-1,few,NA,TRBV3-1,CASSQEPPSYNEQFF,TGTGCCAGCAGCCAAGAGCCTCCCTCCTACAATGAGCAGTTCTTC
TRBJ2-2,few,TRBD2,TRBV5-1,CASSLEASGTGELFF,TGCGCCAGCAGCTTGGAGGCTAGCGGGACCGGGGAGCTGTTTTTT
TRBJ2-3,NA,TRBD2,TRBV16,CASSPSYGTSGSADTQYF,TGTGCCAGCAGCCCGTCGTACGGGACTAGCGGGAGCGCAGATACGCAGTATTTT
TRBJ1-2,NA,TRBD1,TRBV3-1,CASSQTETGSNGYTF,TGTGCCAGCAGCCAAACCGAGACAGGGTCCAATGGCTACACCTTC
TRBJ2-2,NA,TRBD1,TRBV27,CASNRQGSTGELFF,TGTGCCAGCAATCGACAGGGGTCCACCGGGGAGCTGTTTTTT
TRBJ2-7,many,NA,TRBV15,CATSRDSRGEQYF,TGTGCCACCAGCAGAGATTCGAGGGGCGAGCAGTACTTC
TRBJ2-3,few,TRBD1,TRBV20-1,CSATDTGGAADTQYF,TGCAGTGCTACAGATACAGGGGGCGCGGCAGATACGCAGTATTTT
TRBJ1-1,few,NA,TRBV6-2/TRBV6-3,CASSSKGPEITFF,TGTGCCAGCAGTTCCAAAGGCCCAGAAATAACTTTCTTT
TRBJ1-3,NA,NA,TRBV12-3/TRBV12-4,CASRRQSSGNTIYF,TGTGCCAGCAGGCGGCAGTCCTCTGGAAACACCATATATTTT
TRBJ2-2,few,NA,TRBV29-1,CSVEDNSNTGELFF,TGCAGCGTCGAGGACAACTCCAACACCGGGGAGCTGTTTTTT
TRBJ2-2,few,NA,TRBV6-4,CASITTTGGNTGELFF,TGTGCCAGCATCACAACGACAGGTGGGAACACCGGGGAGCTGTTTTTT
TRBJ2-5,NA,TRBD2,TRBV5-1,CASSPELAGTYQETQYF,TGCGCCAGCAGCCCGGAACTAGCGGGGACGTACCAAGAGACCCAGTACTTC
TRBJ1-5,few,NA,TRBV29-1,CSVGAIDQPQHF,TGCAGCGTTGGGGCTATTGATCAGCCCCAGCATTTT
TRBJ2-1,NA,NA,TRBV5-1,CASSFTRREPLGSYNEQFF,TGCGCCAGCAGTTTTACTCGCCGGGAGCCACTGGGGTCCTACAATGAGCAGTTCTTC